The present entry profiles one TCR beta chain with its context. These data belong to a study of identical twins. TCRdb reprocessed the 5' RACE reads via MiXCR and lists one record per CDR3 protein. The repertoire holds 350,000 or so distinct CDR3 sequences, with around 9% as singletons. In every case, the donor was a healthy Caucasian. CDR1 and CDR2 (germline): ENHRY, SYGVKD. This CDR3 contains 13 residues. V lost 6 bases to trimming and J lost 6 bases, with 14 bases between them. The sequenced material came from naive T cells sorted from blood. This sequence was found in a woman aged 45 to 65 in good health. The chain has TRBV10-3 and TRBJ1-2; D is ambiguous. CDR3 coding DNA: TGTGCCATCAGCTCTAGGGAAGGAGATGGCTACACCTTC. Protein product: CAISSREGDGYTF.